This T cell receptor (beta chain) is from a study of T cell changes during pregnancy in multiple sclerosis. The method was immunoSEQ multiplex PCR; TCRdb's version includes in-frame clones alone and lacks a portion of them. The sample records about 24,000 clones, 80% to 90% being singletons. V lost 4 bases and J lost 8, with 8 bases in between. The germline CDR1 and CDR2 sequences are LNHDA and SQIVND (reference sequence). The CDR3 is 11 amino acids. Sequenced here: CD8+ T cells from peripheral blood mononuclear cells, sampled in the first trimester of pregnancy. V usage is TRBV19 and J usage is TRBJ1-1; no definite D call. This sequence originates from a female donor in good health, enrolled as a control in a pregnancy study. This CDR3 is CASSNGGEAFF. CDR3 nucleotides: TGTGCCAGTAGTAACGGCGGGGAAGCTTTCTTT. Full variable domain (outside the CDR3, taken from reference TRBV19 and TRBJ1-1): DGGITQSPKYLFRKEGQNVTLSCEQNLNHDAMYWYRQDPGQGLRLIYYSQIVNDFQKGDIAEGYSVSREKKESFPLTVTSAQKNPTAFYLCASSNGGEAFFGQGTRLTVV.